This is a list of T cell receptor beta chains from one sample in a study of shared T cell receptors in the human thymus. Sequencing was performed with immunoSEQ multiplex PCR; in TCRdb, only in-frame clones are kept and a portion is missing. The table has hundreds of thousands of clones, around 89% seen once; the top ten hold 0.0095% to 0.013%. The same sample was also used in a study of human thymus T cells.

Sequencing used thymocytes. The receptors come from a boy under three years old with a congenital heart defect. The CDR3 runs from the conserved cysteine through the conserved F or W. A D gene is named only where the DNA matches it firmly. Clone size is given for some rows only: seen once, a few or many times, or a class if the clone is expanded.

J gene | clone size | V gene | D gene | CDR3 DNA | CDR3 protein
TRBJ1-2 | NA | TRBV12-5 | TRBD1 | TGTGCTAGTGGTTCGTCCGACAGGGCCGGCTACACCTTC | CASGSSDRAGYTF
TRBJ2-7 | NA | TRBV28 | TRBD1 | TGTGCCAGCCGGGACAGACGCCACGAGCAGTACTTC | CASRDRRHEQYF
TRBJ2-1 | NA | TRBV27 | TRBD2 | TGTGCCAGCAGTTCACGGGGGGGGCGTTCAGCGGGAGTACACAATGAGCAGTTCTTC | CASSSRGGRSAGVHNEQFF
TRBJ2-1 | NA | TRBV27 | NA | TGTGCCAGCAGACCATCTAGCGACGGGTATGATAATGAGCAGTTCTTC | CASRPSSDGYDNEQFF
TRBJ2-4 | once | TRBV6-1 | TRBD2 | TGTGCCAGCAGTGCTGGGACTAACGACATTCAGTACTTC | CASSAGTNDIQYF
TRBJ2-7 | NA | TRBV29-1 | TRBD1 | TGCAGCGTTTGGGGACAGGGATTCTACGAGCAGTACTTC | CSVWGQGFYEQYF
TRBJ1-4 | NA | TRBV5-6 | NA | TGTGCCAGCACCCTTGCGGGGGTTGAAAAACTGTTTTTT | CASTLAGVEKLFF
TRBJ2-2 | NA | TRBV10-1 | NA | TGCGCCAGCAGTGAGATTTTTACGGTAACGAACACCGGGGAGCTGTTTTTT | CASSEIFTVTNTGELFF
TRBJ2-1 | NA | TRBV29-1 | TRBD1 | TGCAGCGTTAAGCCTTCGACAGGGGCGGCAACCCCCCTCGTGAGTGAGCAGTTCTTC | CSVKPSTGAATPLVSEQFF
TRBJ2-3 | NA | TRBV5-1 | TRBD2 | TGCGCCAGCAGCTACCAACTAGCGGCCTGGGCAGATACGCAGTATTTT | CASSYQLAAWADTQYF
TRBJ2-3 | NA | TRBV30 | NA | TGTGCCTGCGTTAGAAAGGGGAGCACAGATACGCAGTATTTT | CACVRKGSTDTQYF
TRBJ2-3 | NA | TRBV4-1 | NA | TGCGCCAGCAGCCAGATGAGGGTGGAGAGGACAGATACGCAGTATTTT | CASSQMRVERTDTQYF
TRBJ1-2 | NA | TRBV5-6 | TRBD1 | TGTGCCAGCAGCTTGGGACAGGGGATTCACCTTAACTATGGCTACACCTTC | CASSLGQGIHLNYGYTF
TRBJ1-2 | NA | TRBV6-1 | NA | TGTGCCAGCAGTGAAGTAAGCACTGTCCTCGTGTATTATGGCTACACCTTC | CASSEVSTVLVYYGYTF
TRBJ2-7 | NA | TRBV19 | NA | TGTGCCAGTAGTCCAACAGGGAGTGAGCAGTACTTC | CASSPTGSEQYF
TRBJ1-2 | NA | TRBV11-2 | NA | TGTGCCAGCAGCCCCTACGTGATCCCGGATGGCTACACCTTC | CASSPYVIPDGYTF
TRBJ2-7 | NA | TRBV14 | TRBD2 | TGTGCCAGCAGCCAAGACCTCTTAGCGGGAGGGCCACCCTACGAGCAGTACTTC | CASSQDLLAGGPPYEQYF
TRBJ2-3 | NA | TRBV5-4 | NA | TGTGCCAGCAGCCTCCTGGGGCCCCCCACAGATACGCAGTATTTT | CASSLLGPPTDTQYF
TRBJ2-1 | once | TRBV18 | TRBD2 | TGTGCCAGCTCAGACCCGAGGGACTACCCAGATGAGCAGTTCTTC | CASSDPRDYPDEQFF
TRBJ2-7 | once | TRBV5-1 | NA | TGCGCCAGCAGCCCGAGGGGGGGGTTCGACGAGCAGTACTTC | CASSPRGGFDEQYF
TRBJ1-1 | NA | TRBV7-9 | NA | TGTGCCAGCAGCTTGTCAGGGGTCACTGAAGCTTTCTTT | CASSLSGVTEAFF
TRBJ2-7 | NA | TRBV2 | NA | TGTGCCAGCAACAGGGGACTGGACTACGAGCAGTACTTC | CASNRGLDYEQYF
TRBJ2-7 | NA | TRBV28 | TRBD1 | TGTGCCAGCAGTTTTGGGGACAGAAGCTACGAGCAGTACTTC | CASSFGDRSYEQYF
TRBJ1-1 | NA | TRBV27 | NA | TGTGCCAGCAGTGGGGGCAGGGAGAACACTGAAGCTTTCTTT | CASSGGRENTEAFF
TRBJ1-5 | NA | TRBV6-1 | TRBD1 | TGTGCCAGCAGACCGGACAGGGCCAGCAATCAGCCCCAGCATTTT | CASRPDRASNQPQHF
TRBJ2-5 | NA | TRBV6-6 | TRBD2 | TGTGCCAGCAGCCGGACTAGCGCAGGCCAAGAGACCCAGTACTTC | CASSRTSAGQETQYF
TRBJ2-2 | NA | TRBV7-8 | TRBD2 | TGTGCCAGCAGCCACACCGGGACTATCGAGAACACCGGGGAGCTGTTTTTT | CASSHTGTIENTGELFF
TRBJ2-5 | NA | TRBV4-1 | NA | TGCGCCAGCAGCCTAAGATTGGGGATGGACACGGAGACCCAGTACTTC | CASSLRLGMDTETQYF
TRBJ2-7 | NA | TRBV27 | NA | TGTGCCAGCAGTTTACGCACCTACTCCTACGAGCAGTACTTC | CASSLRTYSYEQYF
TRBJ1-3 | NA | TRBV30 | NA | TGTGCCTGGACTCTCATCCATACAGGGCTAGGGGACACCATATATTTT | CAWTLIHTGLGDTIYF
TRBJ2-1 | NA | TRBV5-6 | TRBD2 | TGTGCCAGCAGCCCGACGACTAGCGGGACGCCTCTCTCCTACAATGAGCAGTTCTTC | CASSPTTSGTPLSYNEQFF
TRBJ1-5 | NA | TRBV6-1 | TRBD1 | TGTGCCAGCAGCTCTGACAGGGCCAGCAATCAGCCCCAGCATTTT | CASSSDRASNQPQHF
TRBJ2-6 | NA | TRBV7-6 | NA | TGTGCCAGCAGCTTTAACTCTGGGGCCAACGTCCTGACTTTC | CASSFNSGANVLTF
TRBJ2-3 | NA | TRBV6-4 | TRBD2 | TGTGCCAGCAGGCCTAGCGGGCTTGCTAGCACAGATACGCAGTATTTT | CASRPSGLASTDTQYF
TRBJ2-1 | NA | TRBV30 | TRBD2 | TGTGCCTGGGATGGCAGGACTAGCGGGAGACGTACGGGCAATGAGCAGTTCTTC | CAWDGRTSGRRTGNEQFF
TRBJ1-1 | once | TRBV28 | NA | TGTGCCAGCAGTTGGCCCCCAAACAGGGATGGGGCTTTCTTT | CASSWPPNRDGAFF
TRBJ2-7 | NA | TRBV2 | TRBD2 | TGTGCCAGCCTCCCTAGCGGGAGAAGGTCCTACGAGCAGTACTTC | CASLPSGRRSYEQYF
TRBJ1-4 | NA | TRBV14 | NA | TGTGCCAGCAGCCTAGCCGGGTCCGGAGAGGATGAAAAACTGTTTTTT | CASSLAGSGEDEKLFF
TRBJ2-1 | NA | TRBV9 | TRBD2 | TGTGCCAGCAGCGTAGTAGGACTAGCGGGAGATGGGGGTGAGCAGTTCTTC | CASSVVGLAGDGGEQFF
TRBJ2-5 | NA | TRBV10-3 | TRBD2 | TGTGCCATCAGTGAGAGACTAGCGGGGAGGACCCAGTACTTC | CAISERLAGRTQYF
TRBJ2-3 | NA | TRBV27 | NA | TGTGCCAGCAGTTTACTCACCCCAGGAGGTGGCGCCAGCACAGATACGCAGTATTTT | CASSLLTPGGGASTDTQYF
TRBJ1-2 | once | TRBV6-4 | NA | TGTGCCAGCAGTGACCGCTCGGGTGGCTACACCTTC | CASSDRSGGYTF
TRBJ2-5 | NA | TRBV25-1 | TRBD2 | TGTGCCGGCGATAGCGGGACTCAAGAGACCCAGTACTTC | CAGDSGTQETQYF
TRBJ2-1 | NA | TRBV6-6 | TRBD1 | TGTGCCAGTAACAGGGGGCTCAGGAATGAGCAGTTCTTC | CASNRGLRNEQFF
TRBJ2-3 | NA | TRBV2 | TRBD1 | TGTGCCAGCAACCTTGGACAGGGGGTAAATGATACGCAGTATTTT | CASNLGQGVNDTQYF
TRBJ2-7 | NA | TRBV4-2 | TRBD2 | TGTGCCAGCAGCCACGACACCGGGACTAGCGGGACCTACGAGCAGTACTTC | CASSHDTGTSGTYEQYF
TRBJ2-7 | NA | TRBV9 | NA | TGTGCCAGCAGCGTGGCGGCGGGTACCGCCAGCTCCTACGAGCAGTACTTC | CASSVAAGTASSYEQYF
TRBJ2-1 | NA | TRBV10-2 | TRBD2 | TGCGCCAGCCTACATAGCGGGAGGGCAGACAATGAGCAGTTCTTC | CASLHSGRADNEQFF
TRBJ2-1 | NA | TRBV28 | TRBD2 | TGTGCCAGCAGTCCCCGCCTAGCGGGAGCTTACAATGAGCAGTTCTTC | CASSPRLAGAYNEQFF
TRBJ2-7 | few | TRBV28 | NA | TGTGCCAGCAGTTTAAGGGAGAAGGACGAGCAGTACTTC | CASSLREKDEQYF
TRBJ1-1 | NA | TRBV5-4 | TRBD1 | TGTGCCAGCAGCCCCGGGACAGGGGGCCAGAACACTGAAGCTTTCTTT | CASSPGTGGQNTEAFF
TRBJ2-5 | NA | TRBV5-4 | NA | TGTGCCAGCAGCTCACGCCCACGGGGTGAGACCCAGTACTTC | CASSSRPRGETQYF
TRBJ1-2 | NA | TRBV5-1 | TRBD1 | TGCGCCAGCAGCCTACGGACAGGGGATGGCTACACCTTC | CASSLRTGDGYTF
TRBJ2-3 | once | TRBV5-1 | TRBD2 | TGCGCCAGCGGCCCTCGAGGACTAGCGGGAGGTTCAAGAAGGGCAGATACGCAGTATTTT | CASGPRGLAGGSRRADTQYF
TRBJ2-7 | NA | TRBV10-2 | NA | TGCGCCAGCAGCCTCGAACGGACTAAATTTAGCTACGAGCAGTACTTC | CASSLERTKFSYEQYF
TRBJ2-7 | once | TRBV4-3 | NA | TGCGCCAGCAGCCATGGACAGTCCTCCTACGAGCAGTACTTC | CASSHGQSSYEQYF
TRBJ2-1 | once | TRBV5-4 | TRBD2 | TGTGCCAGCAGCTCGCTAGCGGACTACAATGAGCAGTTCTTC | CASSSLADYNEQFF
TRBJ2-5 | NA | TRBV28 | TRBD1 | TGTGCCAGCAGTCTAAACAGGGGTAGCCAGTACTTC | CASSLNRGSQYF
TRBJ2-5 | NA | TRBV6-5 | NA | TGTGCCAGCACCAAGGGGGAGGAGACCCAGTACTTC | CASTKGEETQYF
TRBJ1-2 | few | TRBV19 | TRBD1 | TGTGCCAGTAGTAGGGACAGGGAGTTATATGGCTACACCTTC | CASSRDRELYGYTF